The sequence of this TCR beta chain was determined in a study of T cell repertoires in cytomegalovirus infection. Trimming cost V 5 bases and J 2 bases; bases outside gene matches: 8. Germline loops: CDR1 SGHTA, CDR2 FQGNSA. This CDR3 has 15 amino acids. This clonotype occurred a few times. Its antigen is undetermined. Using its own MiXCR run on the reads, TCRdb lists one record per CDR3 protein. The sample holds a few hundred thousand distinct CDR3 sequences, 40% seen once. The study, taken as a whole, reports: Public TCR beta family frequency separated CMV-and-HLA carriers, including in an independent cohort.

The clonotype originates from a human donor in good health (CMV status not recorded). Some clones in this sample may be carry-over from other donors' samples. Here the sequenced sample was cultured PBMCs, taken from culture after CMV antigen stimulation. V is TRBV7-2 and J is TRBJ1-1, with TRBD1 identical over 7 bases. DNA of the CDR3: TGTGCCAGCAGCAAGACCGGGACAGCAAACACTGAAGCTTTCTTT. The encoded protein is CASSKTGTANTEAFF.